Sequencing of this TCR beta chain was carried out in a study of cytomegalovirus exposure and HLA in healthy donors. General study findings and limits: A link between a missense DCLRE1C variant and TCR beta V- and J-gene trimming emerged from a later analysis. TRBV6-2, TRBV6-3 and some other V segments were excluded as indistinguishable.

A word on this clone: The antigen is unknown.

V gave up 8 bases and J gave up 5 bases; unmatched junction bases: 1. The CDR3 spans 11 residues. Germline values: CDR1 MNHEY, CDR2 SVGAGI. Vbeta (60) and Jbeta (13) primers were used in the PCR. TCRdb's copy holds only in-frame clones and misses some; the assay was immunoSEQ multiplex PCR. The table lists about 36,000 clones, about 70% of them singletons. This chain joins TRBV6-5 and TRBJ2-5; 8 positions match TRBD1. What was sequenced was PBMCs. The source of this sequence is a man between 25 and 39 years old in good health and CMV-seronegative. CDR3 sequence: CASRTGETQYF. In DNA, the CDR3 is TGTGCCAGCCGGACAGGGGAGACCCAGTACTTC.